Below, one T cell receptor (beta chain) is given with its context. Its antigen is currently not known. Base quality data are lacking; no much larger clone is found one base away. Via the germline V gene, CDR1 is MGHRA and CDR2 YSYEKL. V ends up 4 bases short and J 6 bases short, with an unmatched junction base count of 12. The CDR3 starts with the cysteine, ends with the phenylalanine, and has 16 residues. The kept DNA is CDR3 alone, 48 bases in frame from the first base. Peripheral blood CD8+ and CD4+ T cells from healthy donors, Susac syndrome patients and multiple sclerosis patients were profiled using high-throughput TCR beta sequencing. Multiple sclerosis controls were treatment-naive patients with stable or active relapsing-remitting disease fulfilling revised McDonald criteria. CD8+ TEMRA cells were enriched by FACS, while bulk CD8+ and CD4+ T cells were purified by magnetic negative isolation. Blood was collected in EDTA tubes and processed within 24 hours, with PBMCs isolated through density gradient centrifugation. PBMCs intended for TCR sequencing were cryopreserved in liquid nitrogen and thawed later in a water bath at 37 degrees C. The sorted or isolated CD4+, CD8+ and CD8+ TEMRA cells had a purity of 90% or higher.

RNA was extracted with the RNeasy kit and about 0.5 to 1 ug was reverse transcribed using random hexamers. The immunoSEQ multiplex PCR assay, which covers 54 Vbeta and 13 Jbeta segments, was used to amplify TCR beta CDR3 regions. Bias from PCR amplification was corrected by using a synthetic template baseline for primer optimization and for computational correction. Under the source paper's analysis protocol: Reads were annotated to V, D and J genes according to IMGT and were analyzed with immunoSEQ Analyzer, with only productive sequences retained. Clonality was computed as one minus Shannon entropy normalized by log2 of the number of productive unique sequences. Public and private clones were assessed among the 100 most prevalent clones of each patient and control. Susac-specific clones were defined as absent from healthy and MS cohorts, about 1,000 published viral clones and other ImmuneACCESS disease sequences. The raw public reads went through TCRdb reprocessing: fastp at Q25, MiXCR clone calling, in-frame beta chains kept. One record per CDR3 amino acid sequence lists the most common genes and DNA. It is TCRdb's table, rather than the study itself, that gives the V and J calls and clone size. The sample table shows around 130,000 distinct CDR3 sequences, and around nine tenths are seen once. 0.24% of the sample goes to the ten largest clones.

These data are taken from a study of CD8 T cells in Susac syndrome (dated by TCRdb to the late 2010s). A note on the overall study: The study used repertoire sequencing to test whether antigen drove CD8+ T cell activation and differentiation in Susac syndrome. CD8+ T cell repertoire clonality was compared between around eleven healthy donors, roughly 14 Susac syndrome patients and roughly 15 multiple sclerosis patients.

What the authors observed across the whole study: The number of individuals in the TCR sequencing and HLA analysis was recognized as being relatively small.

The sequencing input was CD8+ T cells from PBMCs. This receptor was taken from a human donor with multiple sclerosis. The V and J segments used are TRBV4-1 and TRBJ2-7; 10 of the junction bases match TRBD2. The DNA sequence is TGCGCCAGCAGCCCCCAGGGGAGCGGGAGGGCCGCCGAGCAGTACTTC. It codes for CASSPQGSGRAAEQYF.